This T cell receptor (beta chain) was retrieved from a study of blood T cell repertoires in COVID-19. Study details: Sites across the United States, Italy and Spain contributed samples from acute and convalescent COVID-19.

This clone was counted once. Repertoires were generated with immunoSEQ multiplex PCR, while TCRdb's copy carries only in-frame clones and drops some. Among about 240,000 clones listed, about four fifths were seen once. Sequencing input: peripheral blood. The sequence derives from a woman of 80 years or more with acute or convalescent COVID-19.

The DNA of the CDR3 is TGTGCCAGCAGGGGACTTCCCTACGAGCAGTACTTC. Protein product: CASRGLPYEQYF. This chain connects TRBV28 to TRBJ2-7; weak D call: TRBD2 (6 bases). Germline values: CDR1 MDHEN, CDR2 SYDVKM. The V end was cut by 6 bases, the J end by 2 bases, with 8 bases between. This CDR3 region has 12 residues.